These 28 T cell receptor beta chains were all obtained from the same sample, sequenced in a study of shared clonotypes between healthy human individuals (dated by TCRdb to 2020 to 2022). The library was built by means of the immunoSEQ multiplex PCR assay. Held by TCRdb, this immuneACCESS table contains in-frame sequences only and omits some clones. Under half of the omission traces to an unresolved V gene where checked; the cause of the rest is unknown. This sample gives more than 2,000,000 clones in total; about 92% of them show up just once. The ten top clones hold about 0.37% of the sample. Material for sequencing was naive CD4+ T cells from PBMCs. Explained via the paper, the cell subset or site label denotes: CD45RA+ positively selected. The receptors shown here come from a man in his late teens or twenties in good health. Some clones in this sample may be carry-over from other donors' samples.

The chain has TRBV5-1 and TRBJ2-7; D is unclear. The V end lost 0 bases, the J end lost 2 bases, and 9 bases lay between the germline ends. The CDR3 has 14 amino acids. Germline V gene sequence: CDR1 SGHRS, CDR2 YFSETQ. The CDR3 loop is CASSLGAIPYEQYF. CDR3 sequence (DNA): TGCGCCAGCAGCTTGGGGGCGATCCCCTACGAGCAGTACTTC.

The CDR3 region is CASSQDWGREVEQFF. Here the CDR3 DNA reads TGTGCCAGCAGCCAAGATTGGGGGCGGGAGGTTGAGCAGTTCTTC. The rearrangement uses TRBV4-2 and TRBJ2-1, with 8 bases matching TRBD2. The V and J ends lost 0 bases and 9 bases, in that order; junction bases with no gene match: 7. This CDR3 is 15 amino acids long. Per germline, CDR1 LGHNA and CDR2 YNFKEQ.

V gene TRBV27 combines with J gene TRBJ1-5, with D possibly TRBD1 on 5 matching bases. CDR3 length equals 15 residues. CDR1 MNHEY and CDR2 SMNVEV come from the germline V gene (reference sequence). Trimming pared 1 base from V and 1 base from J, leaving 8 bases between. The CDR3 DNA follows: TGTGCCAGCAGTTTATTTGGGGCCAGCAATCAGCCCCAGCATTTT. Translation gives CASSLFGASNQPQHF.

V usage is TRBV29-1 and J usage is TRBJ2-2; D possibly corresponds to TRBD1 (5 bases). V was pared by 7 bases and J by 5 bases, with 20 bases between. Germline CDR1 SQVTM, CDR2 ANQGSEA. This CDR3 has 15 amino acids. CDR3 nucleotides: TGCAGCGCTGTGCCTTACAGGAGTTTGACCGGGGAGCTGTTTTTT. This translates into CSAVPYRSLTGELFF.

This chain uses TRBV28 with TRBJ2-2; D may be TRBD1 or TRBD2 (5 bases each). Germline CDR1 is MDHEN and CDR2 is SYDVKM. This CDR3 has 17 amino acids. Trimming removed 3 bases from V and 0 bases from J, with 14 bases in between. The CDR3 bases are TGTGCCAGCAGTTTTGGGCCCGGGACCTCGAACACCGGGGAGCTGTTTTTT. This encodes CASSFGPGTSNTGELFF.

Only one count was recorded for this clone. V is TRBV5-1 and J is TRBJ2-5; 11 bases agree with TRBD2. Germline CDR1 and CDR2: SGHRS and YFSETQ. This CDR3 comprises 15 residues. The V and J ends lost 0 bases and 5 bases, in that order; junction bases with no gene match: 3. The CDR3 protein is CASSLELAGDETQYF. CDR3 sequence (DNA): TGCGCCAGCAGCTTGGAACTAGCGGGAGACGAGACCCAGTACTTC. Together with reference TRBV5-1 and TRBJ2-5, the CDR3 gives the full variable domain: KAGVTQTPRYLIKTRGQQVTLSCSPISGHRSVSWYQQTPGQGLQFLFEYFSETQRNKGNFPGRFSGRQFSNSRSEMNVSTLELGDSALYLCASSLELAGDETQYFGPGTRLLVL.

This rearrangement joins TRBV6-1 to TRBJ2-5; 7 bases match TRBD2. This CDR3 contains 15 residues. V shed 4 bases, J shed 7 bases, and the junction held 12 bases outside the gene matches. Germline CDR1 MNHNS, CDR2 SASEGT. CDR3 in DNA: TGTGCCAGCAGTGGTCTGGCGGGAGCATTCGGGACCCAGTACTTC. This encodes CASSGLAGAFGTQYF.

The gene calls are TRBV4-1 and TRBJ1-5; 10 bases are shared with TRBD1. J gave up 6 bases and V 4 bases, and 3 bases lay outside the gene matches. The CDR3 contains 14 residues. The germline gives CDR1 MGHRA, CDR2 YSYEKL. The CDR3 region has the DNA TGCGCCAGCAGCCCGACAGGGGGCGTTCAGCCCCAGCATTTT. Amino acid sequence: CASSPTGGVQPQHF.

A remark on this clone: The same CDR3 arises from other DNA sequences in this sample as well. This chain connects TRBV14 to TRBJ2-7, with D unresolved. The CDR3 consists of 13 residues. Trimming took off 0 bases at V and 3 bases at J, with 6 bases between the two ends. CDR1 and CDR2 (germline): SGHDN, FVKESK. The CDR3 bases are TGTGCCAGCAGCCAAGATTATGACTACGAGCAGTACTTC. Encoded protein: CASSQDYDYEQYF. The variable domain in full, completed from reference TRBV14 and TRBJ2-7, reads EAGVTQFPSHSVIEKGQTVTLRCDPISGHDNLYWYRRVMGKEIKFLLHFVKESKQDESGMPNNRFLAERTGGTYSTLKVQPAELEDSGVYFCASSQDYDYEQYFGPGTRLTVT.

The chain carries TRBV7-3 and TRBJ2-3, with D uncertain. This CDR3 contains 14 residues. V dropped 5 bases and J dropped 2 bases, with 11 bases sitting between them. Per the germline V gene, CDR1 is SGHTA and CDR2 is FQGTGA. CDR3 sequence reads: CASSPQSDTDTQYF. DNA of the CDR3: TGTGCCAGCAGCCCCCAATCGGACACAGATACGCAGTATTTT.

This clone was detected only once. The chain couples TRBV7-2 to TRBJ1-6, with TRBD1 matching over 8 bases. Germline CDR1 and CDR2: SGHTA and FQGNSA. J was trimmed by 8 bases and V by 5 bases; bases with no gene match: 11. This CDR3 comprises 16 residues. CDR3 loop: CASSPARDRSYSPLHF. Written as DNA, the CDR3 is TGTGCCAGCAGCCCAGCGAGGGACAGGTCCTATTCACCCCTCCACTTT.

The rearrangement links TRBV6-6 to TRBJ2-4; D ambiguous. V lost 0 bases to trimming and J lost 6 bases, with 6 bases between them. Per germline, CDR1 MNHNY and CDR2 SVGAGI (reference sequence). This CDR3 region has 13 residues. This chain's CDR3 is CASSYSSANIQYF. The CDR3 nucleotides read TGTGCCAGCAGTTACTCGTCTGCAAACATTCAGTACTTC.

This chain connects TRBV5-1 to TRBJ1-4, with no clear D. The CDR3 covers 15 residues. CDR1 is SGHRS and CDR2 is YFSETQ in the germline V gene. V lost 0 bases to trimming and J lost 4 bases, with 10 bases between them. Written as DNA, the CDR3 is TGCGCCAGCAGCTTGGAAAGCCCAGTTAATGAAAAACTGTTTTTT. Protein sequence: CASSLESPVNEKLFF.

This CDR3 reads CASSSLWADTQYF. CDR3 DNA: TGTGCCAGCAGCTCATTATGGGCAGATACGCAGTATTTT. The rearrangement uses TRBV7-3 and TRBJ2-3; D gene ambiguous. With 4 bases removed from V and 4 bases from J, the gap between germline ends came to 9 bases. From germline, CDR1 is SGHTA and CDR2 FQGTGA. This CDR3 contains 13 residues.

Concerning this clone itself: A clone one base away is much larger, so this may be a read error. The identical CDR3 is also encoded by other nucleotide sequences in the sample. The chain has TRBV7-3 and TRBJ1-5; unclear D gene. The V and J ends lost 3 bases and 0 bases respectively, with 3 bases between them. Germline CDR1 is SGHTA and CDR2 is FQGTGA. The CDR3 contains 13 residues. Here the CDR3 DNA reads TGTGCCAGCAGCTTGGATAGCAATCAGCCCCAGCATTTT. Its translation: CASSLDSNQPQHF.

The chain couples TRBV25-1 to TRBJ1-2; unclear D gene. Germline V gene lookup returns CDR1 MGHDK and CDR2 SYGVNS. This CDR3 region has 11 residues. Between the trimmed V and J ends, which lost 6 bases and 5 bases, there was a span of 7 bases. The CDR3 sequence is CASREGYGYTF. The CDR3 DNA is TGTGCCAGCAGAGAAGGGTATGGCTACACCTTC.

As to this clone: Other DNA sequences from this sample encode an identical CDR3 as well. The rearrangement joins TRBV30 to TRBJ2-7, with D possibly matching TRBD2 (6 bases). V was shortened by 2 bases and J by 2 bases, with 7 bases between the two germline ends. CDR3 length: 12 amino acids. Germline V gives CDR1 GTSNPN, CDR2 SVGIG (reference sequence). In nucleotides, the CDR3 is TGTGCCTGGAGTACGGGGGCCTACGAGCAGTACTTC. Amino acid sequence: CAWSTGAYEQYF.

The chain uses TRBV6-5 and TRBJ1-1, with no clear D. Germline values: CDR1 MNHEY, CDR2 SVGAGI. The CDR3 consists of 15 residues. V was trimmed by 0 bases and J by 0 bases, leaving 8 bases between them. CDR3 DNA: TGTGCCAGCAGTTACTCCTTGGCCCTGAACACTGAAGCTTTCTTT. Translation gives CASSYSLALNTEAFF.

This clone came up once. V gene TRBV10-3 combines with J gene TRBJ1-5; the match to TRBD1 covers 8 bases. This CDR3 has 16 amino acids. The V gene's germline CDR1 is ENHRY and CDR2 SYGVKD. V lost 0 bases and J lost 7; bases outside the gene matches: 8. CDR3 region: CAISESKRTGNQPQHF. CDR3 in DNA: TGTGCCATCAGTGAGTCGAAGCGGACAGGGAACCAGCCCCAGCATTTT.

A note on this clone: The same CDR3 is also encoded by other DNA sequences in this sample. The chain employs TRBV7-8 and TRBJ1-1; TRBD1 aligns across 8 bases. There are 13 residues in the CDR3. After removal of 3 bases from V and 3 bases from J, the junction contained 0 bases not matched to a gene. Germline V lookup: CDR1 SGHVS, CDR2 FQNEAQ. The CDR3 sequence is CASSLTGDTEAFF. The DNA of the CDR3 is TGTGCCAGCAGCTTGACAGGGGACACTGAAGCTTTCTTT.

Here the CDR3 reads CASREGGIITEAFF. The CDR3 DNA follows: TGTGCCAGTAGGGAAGGGGGCATCATCACTGAAGCTTTCTTT. This sequence joins TRBV19 and TRBJ1-1; 7 bases match TRBD1. In germline, CDR1 is LNHDA, CDR2 SQIVND (reference sequence). The CDR3 runs to 14 residues. Losses at the gene ends were 6 bases for V and 4 bases for J; bases not matched to a gene: 8.

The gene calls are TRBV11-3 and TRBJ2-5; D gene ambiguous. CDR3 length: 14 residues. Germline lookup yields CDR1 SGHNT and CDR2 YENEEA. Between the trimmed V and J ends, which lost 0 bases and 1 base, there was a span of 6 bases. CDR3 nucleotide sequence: TGTGCCAGCAGCTTAGACTCGTCCCAAGAGACCCAGTACTTC. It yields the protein CASSLDSSQETQYF.

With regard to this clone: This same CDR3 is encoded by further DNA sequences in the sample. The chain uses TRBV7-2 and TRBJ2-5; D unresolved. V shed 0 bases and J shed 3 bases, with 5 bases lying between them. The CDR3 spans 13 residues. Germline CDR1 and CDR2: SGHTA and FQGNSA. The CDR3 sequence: CASSLAQKETQYF. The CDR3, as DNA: TGTGCCAGCAGCTTAGCCCAGAAAGAGACCCAGTACTTC.

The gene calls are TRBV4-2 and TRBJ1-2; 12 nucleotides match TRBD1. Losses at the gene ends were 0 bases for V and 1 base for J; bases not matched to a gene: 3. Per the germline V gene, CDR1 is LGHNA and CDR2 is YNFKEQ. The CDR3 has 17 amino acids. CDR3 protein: CASSQDGDRGLNYGYTF. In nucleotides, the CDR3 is TGTGCCAGCAGCCAAGATGGGGACAGGGGGCTTAACTATGGCTACACCTTC.

In DNA, the CDR3 is TGTGCCAGCTCACTAGGACAGGCGGTGGGCTACACCTTC. The encoded protein is CASSLGQAVGYTF. The rearrangement links TRBV18 to TRBJ1-2, with TRBD1 identical over 7 bases. The CDR3 contains 13 residues. J lost 8 bases, V lost 4 bases, and 7 bases had no gene match. The V gene's germline CDR1 is KGHSH and CDR2 LQKENI.

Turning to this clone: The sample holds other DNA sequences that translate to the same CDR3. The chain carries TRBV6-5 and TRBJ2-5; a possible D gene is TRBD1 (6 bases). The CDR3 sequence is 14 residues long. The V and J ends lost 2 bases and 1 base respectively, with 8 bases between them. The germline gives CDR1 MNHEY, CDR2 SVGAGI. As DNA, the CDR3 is TGTGCCAGCAGTTACCAGGGGCCCCAAGAGACCCAGTACTTC. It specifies CASSYQGPQETQYF.

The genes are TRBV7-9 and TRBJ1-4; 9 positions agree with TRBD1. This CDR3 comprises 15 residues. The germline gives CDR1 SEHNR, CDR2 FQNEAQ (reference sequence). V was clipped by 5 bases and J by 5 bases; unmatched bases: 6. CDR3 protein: CASSPRQGENEKLFF. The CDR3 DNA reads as TGTGCCAGCAGCCCGCGACAGGGGGAAAATGAAAAACTGTTTTTT.

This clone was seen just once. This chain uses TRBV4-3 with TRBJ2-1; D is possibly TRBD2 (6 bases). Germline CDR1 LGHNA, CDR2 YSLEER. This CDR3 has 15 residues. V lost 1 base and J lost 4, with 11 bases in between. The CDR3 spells CASSQVVAEYNEQFF. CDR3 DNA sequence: TGCGCCAGCAGCCAAGTGGTAGCGGAATACAATGAGCAGTTCTTC.